The 21 T cell receptor beta chains below all came from one sample that was sequenced in a study of breast tumors, draining lymph nodes, adjacent tissues (dated by TCRdb to 2016 to 2018). Library preparation employed multiplex PCR. Sequencing was carried out with an Illumina HiSeq 2000. TCRdb reran the public reads through fastp at Q25 and MiXCR, keeping productive beta chains. Every entry covers one CDR3 protein and lists the most common genes and DNA from its rows. This sample comprises 150,000 to 200,000 distinct CDR3 sequences, 33% of them detected only once. The ten largest clones add up to approximately 4.2% of the sample. Lymph node samples came from the axillary draining lymph nodes of breast cancer patients. Sequenced input: axillary lymph node tissue. The receptors come from a female donor with breast cancer. Some clones in this sample may be carry-over from other donors' samples.

This clonotype was seen repeatedly, ten times or more. The J gene is TRBJ2-3, the V gene TRBV30; possibly TRBD1 for D (6 bases). Deletions cut 4 bases from V and 4 bases from J, with 18 bases between. The CDR3 runs to 15 residues. CDR1 and CDR2 from the germline V gene are GTSNPN and SVGIG (reference sequence). CDR3 in DNA: TGTGCCTGGACGCCCTTGGACAGAAAAGCAGATACGCAGTATTTT. Its translation is CAWTPLDRKADTQYF.

This clonotype was counted ten times or more. The chain employs TRBV4-2 and TRBJ1-2; no clear D. The CDR3 runs 16 residues. Germline assignment: CDR1 LGHNA and CDR2 YNFKEQ. Between the trimmed V and J ends, which lost 0 bases and 1 base, there was a span of 12 bases. In nucleotides, the CDR3 is TGTGCCAGCAGCCAAGATTTAGTCAGACTTAACTATGGCTACACCTTC. This encodes CASSQDLVRLNYGYTF.

This clonotype was observed at least ten times. The chain has TRBV7-9 and TRBJ2-1; 7 bases agree with TRBD1. From germline, CDR1 is SEHNR and CDR2 FQNEAQ (reference sequence). Germline trimming cut 4 bases from V and 12 bases from J; bases unmatched to any gene: 6. The CDR3 runs to 12 residues. Here the CDR3 reads CASSSDRPGQFF. The CDR3, as DNA: TGTGCCAGCAGCTCGGACAGGCCCGGGCAGTTCTTC.

There are many counts of this clonotype. This sequence joins TRBV5-6 and TRBJ2-5, with TRBD1 identical over 7 bases. The V gene's germline CDR1 is SGHDT and CDR2 YYEEEE. This CDR3 has 15 residues. V lost 4 bases and J lost 7; bases outside the gene matches: 13. The CDR3 protein is CASSDDRALAGTQYF. Here the CDR3 DNA reads TGTGCCAGCAGCGATGACAGGGCCCTCGCGGGGACCCAGTACTTC.

This clonotype was seen more than once but under ten times. The genes are TRBV3-1 and TRBJ2-1; D might be TRBD2 (6 bases). Trimming left V 3 bases short and J 4 bases short, with 13 bases between. The germline CDR1 and CDR2 sequences are LGHDT and YNNKEL (reference sequence). The CDR3 consists of 15 residues. The CDR3 DNA is TGTGCCAGCAGCCAGTCACTAGCCCTTTACAATGAGCAGTTCTTC. Protein product: CASSQSLALYNEQFF.

This clonotype has a count of ten or more. The chain has TRBV9 and TRBJ2-3, with a weak D call TRBD1 (6 bases). The CDR3 contains 15 residues. Germline values: CDR1 SGDLS, CDR2 YYNGEE. The V end lost 1 base, the J end lost 6 bases, and 15 bases lay between the germline ends. CDR3 in DNA: TGTGCCAGCAGCGTATTCTCAGGGGTCCGGGATACGCAGTATTTT. It translates to CASSVFSGVRDTQYF.

The chain is built from TRBV12-3 or TRBV12-4 and TRBJ1-5, with 10 bases aligning to TRBD1. The CDR3 spans 22 residues. The V segment lost 6 bases and the J segment 3 bases; nucleotides outside the gene matches: 26. CDR3 amino acids: CASSQTQEPGQGPQRNNQPQHF. DNA of the CDR3: TGTGCCAGCAGCCAAACCCAGGAACCGGGACAGGGGCCGCAAAGAAACAATCAGCCCCAGCATTTT.

The V and J genes are TRBV19 and TRBJ2-7; TRBD2 matches 11 bases. This CDR3 has 15 residues. Germline values: CDR1 LNHDA, CDR2 SQIVND (reference sequence). The V gene end was trimmed by 4 bases and the J gene end by 4 bases; junction bases not matched to a gene: 6. The CDR3 coding sequence is TGTGCCAGTAGTACTAGCGGGGGGAAAGTATACGAGCAGTACTTC. Its translation: CASSTSGGKVYEQYF. Full variable domain (remainder filled in from reference TRBV19 and TRBJ2-7): DGGITQSPKYLFRKEGQNVTLSCEQNLNHDAMYWYRQDPGQGLRLIYYSQIVNDFQKGDIAEGYSVSREKKESFPLTVTSAQKNPTAFYLCASSTSGGKVYEQYFGPGTRLTVT.

Of note for this clonotype: Possible read error: a much larger clone is one base away. The chain recombines TRBV4-3 with TRBJ2-7, with D possibly being TRBD1 or TRBD2 (6 bases each). Per germline, CDR1 LGHNA and CDR2 YSLEER. CDR3 length equals 15 residues. CDR3 coding DNA: TGCGCCAGCAGACAAGATGAGGGGGGCACATACGAGCAGTACTTC. It specifies CASRQDEGGTYEQYF.

As for this clonotype: The CDR3 end shows no conserved phenylalanine or tryptophan, and so a read error is likely. The chain has TRBV11-1 and TRBJ2-7; perhaps TRBD2 as D (5 bases). From germline, CDR1 is SGHAT and CDR2 FQDESV (reference sequence). V was cut by 1 base and J by 7 bases, with 17 bases left in between. The CDR3 extends over 15 amino acids. The DNA of the CDR3 is TGTGCCAGCAGCTTAGTTGGAGGTGCGACCGGAGAGCAGTACTCC. It specifies CASSLVGGATGEQYS.

This clonotype was seen a few times. With a much larger clone just one base away, this may be a read error. CDR3 DNA: TGTGCCAGCAGTCACTTCGGACTAGCGGGGTACTACGAGCAGTACTTC. This gives the protein CASSHFGLAGYYEQYF. J is TRBJ2-7 and V is TRBV6-6; 12 nucleotides line up with TRBD2. This CDR3 region has 16 residues. In germline, CDR1 is MNHNY, CDR2 SVGAGI (reference sequence). The V gene end was trimmed by 5 bases and the J gene end by 3 bases; junction bases not matched to a gene: 8.

This clonotype turned up a few times. The gene calls are TRBV5-1 and TRBJ1-1; 7 nucleotides align to TRBD1. The CDR3 consists of 13 residues. The germline V gene has CDR1 SGHRS and CDR2 YFSETQ. V shed 7 bases, J shed 4 bases, and the junction held 7 bases outside the gene matches. For the CDR3, the DNA is TGCGCCAGCTCCAGGCAGGGGGGCACTGAAGCTTTCTTT. Translation: CASSRQGGTEAFF.

This clonotype was detected many times. This chain links TRBV6-6 with TRBJ2-7; D is perhaps TRBD1 (6 bases). Trimming pared 7 bases from V and 6 bases from J, leaving 16 bases between. This CDR3 has 13 residues. Germline V gene data show CDR1 as MNHNY and CDR2 as SVGAGI (reference sequence). The CDR3 loop is CASTALTGTEQYF. Written as DNA, the CDR3 is TGTGCCAGCACCGCCCTTACAGGGACCGAGCAGTACTTC.

In this sample, this clonotype turned up many times. The J gene is TRBJ1-3, the V gene TRBV7-2; D remains ambiguous. This CDR3 comprises 17 residues. The V end lost 1 base, the J end lost 1 base, and 14 bases lay between the germline ends. Germline values: CDR1 SGHTA, CDR2 FQGNSA. The CDR3 DNA follows: TGTGCCAGCAGCTTAGTATTCGGGAGGAGTTCTGGAAACACCATATATTTT. This sequence encodes CASSLVFGRSSGNTIYF.

Ten or more counts support this clonotype. The junction departs from the called germline gene at one end, perhaps through a read error. The V and J genes are TRBV7-7 and TRBJ2-3; D ambiguous. Per germline, CDR1 SSHAT and CDR2 FNYEAQ (reference sequence). This CDR3 is built from 16 residues. In DNA, the CDR3 is TGTGCTAGCAGCATACAAGCCAGAACTACCACAGATACGCAGTATTTT. It translates to CASSIQARTTTDTQYF.

This clonotype was counted at least ten times. The chain is built from TRBV11-2 and TRBJ2-1; perhaps D is TRBD1 or TRBD2 (5 bases each). The CDR3 extends over 18 amino acids. Per the germline V gene, CDR1 is SGHAT and CDR2 is FQNNGV. V lost 1 base and J lost 3, with 19 bases in between. In DNA form, the CDR3 reads TGTGCCAGCAGCTTAGGGGGACGTGAGACTTCCTACTACAATGAGCAGTTCTTC. Protein product: CASSLGGRETSYYNEQFF.

Only one count was recorded for this clonotype. V usage is TRBV20-1 and J usage is TRBJ2-2, with TRBD2 matching 15 bases. Germline values: CDR1 DFQATT, CDR2 SNEGSKA (reference sequence). With 6 bases clipped from V and 7 bases from J, the junction kept 3 bases outside the gene matches. The CDR3 has 14 residues. The CDR3 DNA sequence: TGCAGTGCCCAGGGACTAGCGGGGGGCGGGGAGCTGTTTTTT. It is translated as CSAQGLAGGGELFF.

This clonotype showed up many times. A much larger clone differs by one base, so this may be a read error. The chain carries TRBV5-1 and TRBJ2-1; 9 nucleotides align to TRBD1. Germline CDR1 is SGHRS and CDR2 is YFSETQ. The CDR3 covers 13 residues. The DNA of the CDR3 is TGCGCCAGCGACGCAGGACAGGGGAATGACCAGTTCTTC. Translation: CASDAGQGNDQFF.

This clonotype was seen at least ten times. V is TRBV10-2 and J is TRBJ2-5, with 9 bases identical to TRBD2. The CDR3 is 17 amino acids. Germline CDR1 WSHSY, CDR2 SAAADI. With 2 bases clipped from V and 10 bases from J, the junction kept 17 bases outside the gene matches. The CDR3 region is CASSEVVAGDSREVQYF. The CDR3 DNA is TGCGCCAGCAGTGAGGTAGTAGCGGGGGACTCAAGAGAGGTCCAGTACTTC.

This clonotype was recorded many times. The rearrangement uses TRBV19 and TRBJ2-7; D ambiguous. Germline V gene data show CDR1 as LNHDA and CDR2 as SQIVND (reference sequence). V lost 1 base and J lost 2, with 6 bases in between. The CDR3 runs 13 residues. The DNA for the CDR3 is TGTGCCAGTAGTATAGCCCGAGCCTACGAGCAGTACTTC. This gives the protein CASSIARAYEQYF.

This clonotype was counted many times. The chain couples TRBV20-1 to TRBJ2-2; weak D call: TRBD1 (6 bases). The CDR3 is made up of 15 amino acids. V was pared by 0 bases and J by 3 bases, with 11 bases between. Per germline, CDR1 DFQATT and CDR2 SNEGSKA (reference sequence). The CDR3 sequence: CSARDGGSYTGELFF. The DNA of the CDR3 is TGCAGTGCTAGAGATGGGGGCAGTTACACCGGGGAGCTGTTTTTT.